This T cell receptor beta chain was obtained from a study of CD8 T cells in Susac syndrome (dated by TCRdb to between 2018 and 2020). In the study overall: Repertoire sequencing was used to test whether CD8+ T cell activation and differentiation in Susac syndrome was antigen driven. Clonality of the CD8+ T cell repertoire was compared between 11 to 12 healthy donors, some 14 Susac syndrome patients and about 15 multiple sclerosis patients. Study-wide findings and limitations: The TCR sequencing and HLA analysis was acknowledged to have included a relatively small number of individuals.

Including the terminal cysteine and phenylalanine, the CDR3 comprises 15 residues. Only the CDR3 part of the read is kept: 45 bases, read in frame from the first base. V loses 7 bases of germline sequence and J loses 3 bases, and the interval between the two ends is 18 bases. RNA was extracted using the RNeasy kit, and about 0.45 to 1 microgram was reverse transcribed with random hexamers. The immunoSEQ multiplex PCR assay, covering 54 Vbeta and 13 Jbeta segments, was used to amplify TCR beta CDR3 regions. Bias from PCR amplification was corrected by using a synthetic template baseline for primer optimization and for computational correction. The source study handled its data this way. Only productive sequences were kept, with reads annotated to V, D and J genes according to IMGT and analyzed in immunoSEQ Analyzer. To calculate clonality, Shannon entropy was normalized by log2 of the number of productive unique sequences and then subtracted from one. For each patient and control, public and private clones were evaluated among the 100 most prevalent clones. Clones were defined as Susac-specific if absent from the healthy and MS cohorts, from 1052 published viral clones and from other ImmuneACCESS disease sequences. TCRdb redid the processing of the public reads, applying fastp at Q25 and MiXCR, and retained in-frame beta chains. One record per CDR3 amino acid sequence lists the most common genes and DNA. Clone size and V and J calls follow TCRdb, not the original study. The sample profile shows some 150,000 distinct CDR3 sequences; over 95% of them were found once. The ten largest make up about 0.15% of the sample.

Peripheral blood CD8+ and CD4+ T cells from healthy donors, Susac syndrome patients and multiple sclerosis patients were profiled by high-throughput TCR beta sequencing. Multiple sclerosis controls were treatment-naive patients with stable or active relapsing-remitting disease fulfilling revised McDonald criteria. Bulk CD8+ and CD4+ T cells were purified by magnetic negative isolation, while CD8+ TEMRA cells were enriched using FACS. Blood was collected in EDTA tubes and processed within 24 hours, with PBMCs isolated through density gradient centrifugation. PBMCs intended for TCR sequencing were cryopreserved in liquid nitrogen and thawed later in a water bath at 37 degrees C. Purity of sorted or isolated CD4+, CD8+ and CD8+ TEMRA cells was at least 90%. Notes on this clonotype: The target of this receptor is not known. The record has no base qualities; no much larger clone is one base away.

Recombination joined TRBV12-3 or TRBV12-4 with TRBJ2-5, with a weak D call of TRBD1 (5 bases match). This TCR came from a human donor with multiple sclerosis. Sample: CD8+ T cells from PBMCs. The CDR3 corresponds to CASTQTGWQKETQYF. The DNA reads TGTGCCAGCACCCAAACAGGCTGGCAAAAAGAGACCCAGTACTTC.